One sample yielded the 15 T cell receptor beta chains listed below, sequenced in a study of blood T cell repertoires in COVID-19. Assay: immunoSEQ multiplex PCR; the TCRdb copy retains only in-frame clones and omits some. The sample lists approximately 170,000 clones, around four fifths seen once, with roughly a fifth in the top ten. The sequenced sample consisted of peripheral blood. The receptors stem from a woman between 65 and 79 years old who had recovered from COVID-19.

The V and J genes are TRBV3-1 (or the pseudogene TRBV3-2) and TRBJ1-1; perhaps TRBD1 as D (5 bases). CDR1 and CDR2 (germline): LGHDT, YNNKEL (reference sequence). Trimming took off 1 base at V and 8 bases at J, with 11 bases between the two ends. The CDR3 consists of 13 residues. CDR3 nucleotides: TGTGCCAGCAGCCAAGGGGGGGGAATGGAAGCTTTCTTT. It specifies CASSQGGGMEAFF.

The chain combines TRBV28 with TRBJ1-1; a possible D gene is TRBD1 (6 bases). The germline CDR1 and CDR2 sequences are MDHEN and SYDVKM. Trimming removed 8 bases from V and 6 bases from J, with 19 bases in between. The CDR3 loop spans 14 amino acids. The CDR3 coding sequence is TGTGCCAGCCATGGGGCCAGGGGTGGCCCTGAAGCTTTCTTT. Its translation is CASHGARGGPEAFF.

J is TRBJ1-1 and V is TRBV5-4, with 9 bases identical to TRBD1. In germline, CDR1 is SGHNT, CDR2 YYREEE (reference sequence). Trimming cost V 4 bases and J 5 bases; bases outside gene matches: 6. The CDR3 totals 14 residues. The CDR3 spells CASSLGQGGTEAFF. The CDR3 region has the DNA TGTGCCAGCAGCCTGGGACAGGGAGGTACTGAAGCTTTCTTT. The whole variable domain, filled in from reference TRBV5-4 and TRBJ1-1, reads ETGVTQSPTHLIKTRGQQVTLRCSSQSGHNTVSWYQQALGQGPQFIFQYYREEENGRGNFPPRFSGLQFPNYSSELNVNALELDDSALYLCASSLGQGGTEAFFGQGTRLTVV.

The chain is built from TRBV6-5 and TRBJ1-5; TRBD1 matches at 10 bases. CDR3 size: 16 residues. Germline V gives CDR1 MNHEY, CDR2 SVGAGI. After removal of 2 bases from V and 6 bases from J, the junction contained 7 bases not matched to a gene. In nucleotides, the CDR3 is TGTGCCAGCAGTTACAAGGGGGACAGGGGCAGTCAGCCCCAGCATTTT. Translated, it gives CASSYKGDRGSQPQHF.

The rearrangement joins TRBV25-1 to TRBJ1-1; D may be TRBD1 (6 bases). This CDR3 contains 13 residues. Germline V gene lookup returns CDR1 MGHDK and CDR2 SYGVNS. With 6 bases removed from V and 5 bases from J, the gap between germline ends came to 13 bases. Written as DNA, the CDR3 is TGTGCCAGCAGGGGGGCAGGGCGTACTGAAGCTTTCTTT. Translated, it gives CASRGAGRTEAFF.

This clone appeared a few times. The chain has TRBV11-2 and TRBJ2-1; D gene uncertain. The ends were cut back, 5 bases at V and 2 bases at J, with 10 bases in the middle. This CDR3 contains 14 residues. Germline values: CDR1 SGHAT, CDR2 FQNNGV. CDR3 in amino acids: CASSPGWPYNEQFF. Here the CDR3 DNA reads TGTGCCAGCAGCCCCGGGTGGCCCTACAATGAGCAGTTCTTC.

The J gene is TRBJ1-1, the V gene TRBV13, with D possibly being TRBD1 (5 bases). V was shortened by 3 bases and J by 8 bases, with 10 bases between the two germline ends. The CDR3 is made up of 12 amino acids. CDR1 is PRHDT and CDR2 is FYEKMQ in the germline V gene (reference sequence). The CDR3 loop reads CASSFLSGEAFF. The CDR3 DNA is TGTGCCAGCAGCTTTTTGTCAGGGGAAGCTTTCTTT.

This clone was seen just once. J is TRBJ2-1 and V is TRBV5-5; 7 nucleotides match TRBD2. V lost 4 bases, J lost 0 bases, and 7 bases stayed unmatched. This CDR3 is 16 amino acids long. Looked up from germline, CDR1 is SGHKS and CDR2 is YYEKEE (reference sequence). The CDR3 region is CASSILGRGSYNEQFF. DNA for the CDR3: TGTGCCAGCAGCATACTAGGGAGGGGCTCCTACAATGAGCAGTTCTTC.

This clone was counted at least ten times. The rearrangement uses TRBV3-1 (or the pseudogene TRBV3-2) and TRBJ1-5; 7 nucleotides align to TRBD1. The CDR3 length is 15 residues. In germline, CDR1 is LGHDT, CDR2 YNNKEL (reference sequence). Unmatched junction bases numbered 8, after V lost 4 bases and J lost 5 bases. CDR3 in amino acids: CASSRKRGPDQPQHF. The CDR3 region has the DNA TGTGCCAGCAGCCGCAAGAGGGGGCCGGATCAGCCCCAGCATTTT.

The chain employs TRBV9 and TRBJ1-6, with a weak D call TRBD1 (6 bases). The germline gives CDR1 SGDLS, CDR2 YYNGEE. V was clipped by 4 bases and J by 11 bases, with 19 bases between them. This CDR3 contains 15 residues. Here the CDR3 reads CASSSFGGADAPLHF. DNA for the CDR3: TGTGCCAGCAGCTCATTTGGGGGGGCCGACGCACCCCTCCACTTT.

The genes are TRBV9 and TRBJ1-4, with TRBD1 as a possible D gene (6 bases). Trimming left V 1 base short and J 4 bases short, with 11 bases between. Germline CDR1 reads SGDLS; CDR2 reads YYNGEE. This CDR3 spans 15 amino acids. The CDR3 here is CASSVWGHHNEKLFF. CDR3 nucleotide sequence: TGTGCCAGCAGCGTATGGGGACACCATAATGAAAAACTGTTTTTT.

V and J are TRBV7-3 and TRBJ2-7, with D perhaps matching TRBD2 (5 bases). CDR1 and CDR2 from the germline V gene are SGHTA and FQGTGA. The CDR3 is 15 residues long. V lost 5 bases and J lost 0, with 14 bases in between. The CDR3 DNA reads as TGTGCCAGCAGCACTGCGGGCGGGCCCTCCTACGAGCAGTACTTC. Encoded protein: CASSTAGGPSYEQYF.

The CDR3 region is CATSARGGSSTDTQYF. DNA for the CDR3: TGTGCCACCAGTGCTCGAGGCGGGTCTAGCACAGATACGCAGTATTTT. The chain combines TRBV24-1 with TRBJ2-3; maybe TRBD2 (5 bases). This CDR3 is 16 amino acids long. Germline CDR1 is KGHDR and CDR2 is SFDVKD. Trimming took off 5 bases at V and 0 bases at J, with 14 bases between the two ends.

On this clone: It may be a read error: a sequence one base away is much more abundant. The J gene is TRBJ1-3, the V gene TRBV11-3; possible D gene TRBD1, 5 bases. V was shortened by 1 base and J by 4 bases, with 5 bases between the two germline ends. This CDR3 region has 13 residues. Germline CDR1 and CDR2: SGHNT and YENEEA. Here the CDR3 reads CASSLGGGNTIYF. Here the CDR3 DNA reads TGTGCCAGCAGCTTAGGGGGCGGAAACACCATATATTTT. Variable domain in full (rest from reference TRBV11-3 and TRBJ1-3): EAGVVQSPRYKIIEKKQPVAFWCNPISGHNTLYWYLQNLGQGPELLIRYENEEAVDDSQLPKDRFSAERLKGVDSTLKIQPAELGDSAVYLCASSLGGGNTIYFGEGSWLTVV.

This clone appeared once. V usage is TRBV5-6 and J usage is TRBJ2-6; possibly TRBD1 for D (5 bases). Trimming took 0 bases from V and 2 from J, leaving 12 bases between them. CDR1 SGHDT and CDR2 YYEEEE come from the germline V gene. The CDR3 length is 17 residues. As DNA, the CDR3 is TGTGCCAGCAGCTTGGGGGGCCCAGGGACTGGGGCCAACGTCCTGACTTTC. Amino acid sequence: CASSLGGPGTGANVLTF. Looking up the rest from reference TRBV5-6 and TRBJ2-6 gives the full variable domain: DAGVTQSPTHLIKTRGQQVTLRCSPKSGHDTVSWYQQALGQGPQFIFQYYEEEERQRGNFPDRFSGHQFPNYSSELNVNALLLGDSALYLCASSLGGPGTGANVLTFGAGSRLTVL.